This T cell receptor (beta chain) was recorded in a study of beta chain features in type 1 diabetes. The authors reverse transcribed all of the isolated RNA, so sequencing captured expressed TCRB transcripts. Assay: immunoSEQ multiplex PCR; the TCRdb copy retains only in-frame clones and omits some. The profile shows around 320,000 clones, 13% to 15% of them singletons. This CDR3 has 17 residues. The V gene end was trimmed by 1 base and the J gene end by 1 base; junction bases not matched to a gene: 6. Germline V gives CDR1 MGHDK, CDR2 SYGVNS. This clone has just a few counts. This sequence joins TRBV25-1 and TRBJ2-7; 11 bases fit TRBD1. This TCR came from a man aged 25-45 years in good health. Sequencing was done on a sample of central memory CD4+ T cells from blood. CDR3 DNA sequence: TGTGCCAGCAGTGAATCTCGAGGACAGGGGGCTTCCTACGAGCAGTACTTC. Protein sequence: CASSESRGQGASYEQYF.